The 2 T cell receptor beta chains in this list originate from one sample, sequenced in a study of HIV-infected patients and healthy controls (dated by TCRdb to between 2014 and 2016). The library came from 5' RACE. TCRdb lists the instrument as Illumina MiSeq. Using SuperScript III with primers targeting the alpha and beta constant regions, around 550 ng of RNA was reverse transcribed. Separate alpha and beta chain libraries were generated by chain-specific third strand synthesis with multiplexing indices. TCRdb's own reprocessing of the public reads used fastp at Q25 and MiXCR and kept productive beta chains. When rows share a CDR3 protein, they turn into one entry using the most common DNA and genes. The sample data list about 9,600 distinct CDR3 sequences, and about 7% of these were observed just once. The ten largest clonotypes hold about 34% of the sample. Since whole blood was used without any cell fractionation, the repertoire reflected all peripheral T cells in unsorted form.

The specimen comprised blood, sampled before antiretroviral therapy. The origin of the receptors is an adult with HIV infection.

The table lists this clonotype with many counts. The chain couples TRBV2 to TRBJ1-3; D is unresolved. The CDR3 loop spans 12 amino acids. Germline assignment: CDR1 SNHLY and CDR2 FYNNEI. V was pared by 8 bases and J by 3 bases, with 8 bases between. CDR3 nucleotides: TGTGCCAGCTTAGCGGGTGGAAACACCATATATTTT. Amino acid sequence: CASLAGGNTIYF.

This clonotype occurred many times. The chain employs TRBV21-1 and TRBJ1-2; TRBD1 was called by the table and not checked on the DNA. TRBV21-1 is shown as a pseudogene. The CDR3 sequence is 16 residues long. The CDR3 DNA reads as TGTGCCAGCAGCAAAGCCAGGCAGGTGTCCGACTATGGCTACACCTTC. Its translation: CASSKARQVSDYGYTF.